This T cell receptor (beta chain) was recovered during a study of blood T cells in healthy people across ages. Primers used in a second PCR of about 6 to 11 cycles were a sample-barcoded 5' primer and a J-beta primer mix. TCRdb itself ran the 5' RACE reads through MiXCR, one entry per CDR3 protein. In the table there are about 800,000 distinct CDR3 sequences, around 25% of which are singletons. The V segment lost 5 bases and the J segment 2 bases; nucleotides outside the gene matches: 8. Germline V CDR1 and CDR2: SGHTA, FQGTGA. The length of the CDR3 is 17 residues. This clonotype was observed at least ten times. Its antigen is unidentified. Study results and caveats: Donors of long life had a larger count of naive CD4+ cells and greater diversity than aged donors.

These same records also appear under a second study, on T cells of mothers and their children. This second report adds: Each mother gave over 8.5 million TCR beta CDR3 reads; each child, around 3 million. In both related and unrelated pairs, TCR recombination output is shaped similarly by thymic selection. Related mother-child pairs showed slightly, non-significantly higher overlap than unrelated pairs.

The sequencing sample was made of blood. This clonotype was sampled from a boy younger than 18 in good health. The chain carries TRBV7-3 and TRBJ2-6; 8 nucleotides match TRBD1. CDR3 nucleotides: TGTGCCAGCAGCCCCGACAGGGGTGGAACTGGGGCCAACGTCCTGACTTTC. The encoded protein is CASSPDRGGTGANVLTF.